Below are 7 T cell receptor beta chains sequenced from a single sample in a study of blood T cell repertoires in COVID-19. Libraries were prepared by immunoSEQ multiplex PCR; TCRdb keeps only in-frame clonotypes and omits some of them. The data show around 140,000 clones, about 70% seen once. Sequencing was carried out using peripheral blood. All receptors derive from a woman between 65 and 79 years old with acute or convalescent COVID-19.

This clone was observed a few times. This chain connects TRBV6-2 or TRBV6-3 to TRBJ2-7; possibly TRBD2 for D (6 bases). The V gene lost 0 bases and the J gene lost 0 bases, with 9 bases spanning the gap. Germline V gives CDR1 MNHEY, CDR2 SVGEGT. The CDR3 is 15 residues long. This CDR3 is CASSYSIGGSYEQYF. CDR3 DNA sequence: TGTGCCAGCAGTTACTCGATCGGGGGCTCCTACGAGCAGTACTTC.

V and J are TRBV6-2 or TRBV6-3 and TRBJ1-6, with D possibly matching TRBD1 (6 bases). CDR1 and CDR2 from the germline V gene are MNHEY and SVGEGT. Trimming shortened V by 4 bases and J by 7 bases, and 8 bases separated the two germline ends. The CDR3 is 13 residues long. CDR3 DNA: TGTGCCAGCAGTTCCGGACAGAATTCACCCCTCCACTTT. It yields the protein CASSSGQNSPLHF.

Only a few counts were recorded for this clone. The rearrangement joins TRBV5-1 to TRBJ2-7; D is possibly TRBD2 (6 bases). Germline CDR1 and CDR2: SGHRS and YFSETQ. The V end lost 2 bases, the J end lost 0 bases, and 24 bases lay between the germline ends. This CDR3 comprises 19 residues. In DNA form, the CDR3 reads TGCGCCAGCAGCTTACCATCTTACGGGAGTGGAAAGAGCTCCTACGAGCAGTACTTC. This encodes CASSLPSYGSGKSSYEQYF.

This clone was seen more than once but under ten times. The chain has TRBV27 and TRBJ2-3; 7 positions match TRBD2. Germline loops: CDR1 MNHEY, CDR2 SMNVEV (reference sequence). The CDR3 has 14 amino acids. V gave up 6 bases and J gave up 5 bases; unmatched junction bases: 8. DNA for the CDR3: TGTGCCAGCAGCTTCGGACTAGAAAGAGATACGCAGTATTTT. Protein product: CASSFGLERDTQYF.

The table lists this clone with many counts. This chain joins TRBV29-1 and TRBJ2-3, with 10 bases identical to TRBD2. The CDR3 is 16 residues long. CDR1 is SQVTM, CDR2 ANQGSEA, per germline. Trimming at V came to 4 bases and at J to 3 bases, leaving 10 bases not matched to a gene. DNA for the CDR3: TGCAGCGTTGGACTAGCGGGTCCCTCAAGTACAGATACGCAGTATTTT. It encodes CSVGLAGPSSTDTQYF.

The V call is TRBV6-5, the J call TRBJ1-5; perhaps TRBD1 as D (6 bases). The CDR3 contains 14 residues. The V gene lost 5 bases and the J gene lost 5 bases, with 13 bases spanning the gap. CDR1 and CDR2 from the germline V gene are MNHEY and SVGAGI. CDR3 DNA: TGTGCCAGCAGTATAAGGGGGTGGGATCAGCCCCAGCATTTT. This gives the protein CASSIRGWDQPQHF.

The rearrangement links TRBV11-2 to TRBJ2-1, with TRBD1 matching over 7 bases. Germline values: CDR1 SGHAT, CDR2 FQNNGV. The CDR3 has 16 amino acids. V was clipped by 5 bases and J by 7 bases; unmatched bases: 14. The chain's CDR3 is CASSPEGAALRNEQFF. CDR3 nucleotides: TGTGCCAGCAGCCCAGAGGGGGCGGCCCTACGAAATGAGCAGTTCTTC. The full variable domain, its missing parts supplied by reference TRBV11-2 and TRBJ2-1, is EAGVAQSPRYKIIEKRQSVAFWCNPISGHATLYWYQQILGQGPKLLIQFQNNGVVDDSQLPKDRFSAERLKGVDSTLKIQPAKLEDSAVYLCASSPEGAALRNEQFFGPGTRLTVL.